The TCR beta chain under discussion was sequenced for a study of breast tumors, draining lymph nodes, adjacent tissues. Regarding this clonotype: The antigen is unknown.

This CDR3 is built from 15 residues. Germline-derived CDR1 and CDR2 are DFQATT and SNEGSKA (reference sequence). Trimming at V came to 0 bases and at J to 10 bases, leaving 5 bases not matched to a gene. TCRdb reanalysed the multiplex PCR reads using MiXCR and keeps one entry per CDR3 protein. The sample contains around 13,000 distinct CDR3 sequences, about 70% of which appear only once. Study observations and caveats: The lymph node origin of tumor T cells was framed as consistent with a hypothesis, not demonstrated.

The chain links TRBV20-1 to TRBJ2-1; 14 bases are shared with TRBD2. The sample taken for sequencing was tumor-adjacent breast tissue. The TCR originated in a female donor with breast cancer. Some clones in this sample may be carry-over from other donors' samples. CDR3 sequence: CSAREEGLAGDEQFF. CDR3 sequence (DNA): TGCAGTGCTAGAGAGGAGGGACTAGCGGGAGACGAGCAGTTCTTC.